This TCR beta chain was captured by sequencing in a study of blood T cell repertoires in COVID-19. Study-wide background: The United States, Italy and Spain supplied acute and convalescent COVID-19 samples.

Unmatched junction bases numbered 18, after V lost 2 bases and J lost 1 base. The CDR3 is made up of 20 amino acids. Germline values: CDR1 SGHTA, CDR2 FQGTGA. Method: immunoSEQ multiplex PCR; TCRdb's copy keeps in-frame clones and lacks some. The sample includes around 290,000 clones, approximately 88% of them seen just once. Researchers sorted participants into cohorts using their self-reported clinical history. Cohort 3 recovery required two negative PCRs, clearance, or symptom resolution. The receptor was isolated from a woman in her 30s who had recovered from COVID-19. The sample comprised PBMCs or T cells enriched from blood (not recorded which). The chain is built from TRBV7-3 and TRBJ1-1; 8 bases align to TRBD1. CDR3 region: CASSLCWTGMIKGWNTEAFF. Here the CDR3 DNA reads TGTGCCAGCAGCTTATGCTGGACAGGGATGATCAAGGGTTGGAACACTGAAGCTTTCTTT. Supplemented by reference TRBV7-3 and TRBJ1-1, the full variable domain reads GAGVSQTPSNKVTEKGKYVELRCDPISGHTALYWYRQSLGQGPEFLIYFQGTGAADDSGLPNDRFFAVRPEGSVSTLKIQRTERGDSAVYLCASSLCWTGMIKGWNTEAFFGQGTRLTVV.